The clone carrying this T cell receptor (beta chain) has just one count. The germline V gene encodes CDR1 SGHAT and CDR2 FQNNGV. V was trimmed by 5 bases and J by 0 bases, leaving 12 bases between them. This CDR3 has 15 residues. This sample is drawn from a study of spatial heterogeneity in lung cancer. Turning to the study itself: For the average unique TCR and UMI combination, more than eight occurrences appeared in raw reads.

One entry per CDR3 protein results from TCRdb running MiXCR on the 5' RACE reads. The sample has some 83,000 distinct CDR3 sequences; around 21% are singletons. Specified time point: sample taken at primary tumor resection. Whole RNA from tumor, nontumor lung or frozen PBMC was sequenced unsorted. Samples were donated by 72 untreated early-stage non-small cell lung cancer patients. The sequence was collected from a male donor with early-stage non-small cell lung cancer. The sequencing here drew on PBMCs, taken at surgery. The chain recombines TRBV11-2 with TRBJ2-3; maybe TRBD2 (6 bases). CDR3 nucleotide sequence: TGTGCCAGCAGCCGGGCGGGGACTAGCACAGATACGCAGTATTTT. It yields the protein CASSRAGTSTDTQYF.